Listed below are T cell receptor beta chains from one sample, sequenced in a study of PD-1 blockade in classical Hodgkin lymphoma. Method: immunoSEQ multiplex PCR; TCRdb's copy keeps in-frame clones and lacks some. The sample lists about 18,000 clones, about three quarters occurring once. This specimen consisted of CD4+ T cells from blood, obtained before the fourth cycle of nivolumab. These receptors all come from a human donor with classical Hodgkin lymphoma. The CDR3 runs from the conserved cysteine through the conserved F or W. D genes are given only for firm matches. Where a row states a size, it is once, few, many or the class of an expanded clone; other rows omit it.

abundance | d_gene | j_gene | v_gene | CDR3aa | CDR3nt
. | TRBD2 | TRBJ2-1 | TRBV28 | CASSSPSGGRAGNEQFF | TGTGCCAGCAGTTCCCCCTCGGGCGGGAGGGCAGGCAATGAGCAGTTCTTC
. | . | TRBJ1-5 | TRBV28 | CASRTFSNQPQHF | TGTGCCAGCAGAACCTTTAGCAATCAGCCCCAGCATTTT
once | . | TRBJ1-6 | TRBV18 | CASSPLATENSPLHF | TGTGCCAGCTCACCATTGGCGACGGAGAATTCACCCCTCCACTTT
once | . | TRBJ2-7 | TRBV21-1 | CASSKGAPRGGEQYF | TGTGCCAGCAGCAAAGGAGCTCCAAGGGGGGGAGAGCAGTACTTC
. | . | TRBJ2-1 | TRBV21-1 | CASLYTTRLAYEQFF | TGTGCCAGCCTCTATACTACGAGACTAGCTTATGAGCAGTTCTTC
. | . | TRBJ2-2 | TRBV7-3 | CASSPQGQTSGELFF | TGTGCCAGCAGCCCCCAGGGCCAGACCAGCGGGGAGCTGTTTTTT
. | TRBD2 | TRBJ2-2 | TRBV7-2 | CASSLLAGGPTGELFF | TGTGCCAGCAGCTTATTAGCGGGGGGGCCTACCGGGGAGCTGTTTTTT
. | . | TRBJ1-3 | TRBV6-4 | CASSRDGGRISGNTIYF | TGTGCCAGCAGTAGGGACGGCGGGAGAATTTCTGGAAACACCATATATTTT
. | . | TRBJ1-2 | TRBV10-3 | CAISEFKDSVGGYTF | TGTGCCATCAGTGAATTCAAGGACAGTGTGGGTGGCTACACCTTC
. | TRBD1 | TRBJ1-2 | TRBV18 | CASSPRQITTGSYYGYTF | TGTGCCAGCTCACCACGACAAATTACGACAGGGAGTTACTATGGCTACACCTTC
. | . | TRBJ1-2 | TRBV5-4 | CASSVDSHYGYTF | TGTGCCAGCAGCGTGGACAGTCACTATGGCTACACCTTC
. | TRBD1 | TRBJ2-1 | TRBV7-7 | CASSVGTGGYNEQFF | TGTGCCAGCAGCGTAGGGACAGGGGGTTACAATGAGCAGTTCTTC
. | . | TRBJ1-3 | TRBV6-5 | CASSRQANSGNTIYF | TGTGCCAGCAGCAGACAGGCGAACTCTGGAAACACCATATATTTT
once | TRBD2 | TRBJ2-5 | TRBV5-6 | CASSLERGANQETQYF | TGTGCCAGCAGCTTGGAGCGGGGGGCGAACCAAGAGACCCAGTACTTC
. | . | TRBJ2-3 | TRBV4-3 | CASSPDSSTDTQYF | TGCGCCAGCAGCCCCGACAGTAGCACAGATACGCAGTATTTT
. | TRBD1 | TRBJ2-5 | TRBV5-6 | CASSLLGGDETQYF | TGTGCCAGCAGCTTACTAGGGGGCGACGAGACCCAGTACTTC
. | TRBD2 | TRBJ2-5 | TRBV7-9 | CASSLNSGGAETQYF | TGTGCCAGCAGCTTAAATAGCGGGGGGGCAGAGACCCAGTACTTC
. | TRBD1 | TRBJ1-1 | TRBV19 | CASINRGRDTEAFF | TGTGCCAGTATTAACAGGGGGCGCGACACTGAAGCTTTCTTT
. | TRBD2 | TRBJ2-2 | TRBV6-5 | CASRAGLALTGELFF | TGTGCCAGCAGGGCGGGACTAGCTCTCACCGGGGAGCTGTTTTTT
. | . | TRBJ1-5 | TRBV28 | CASSPQYQPQHF | TGTGCCAGCAGTCCACAATATCAGCCCCAGCATTTT